The T cell receptor (beta chain) described here comes from a study of blood T cell repertoires in COVID-19. Background on the study: Donors in the United States, Italy and Spain gave samples during acute or convalescent COVID-19. T cells, B-cell-depleted T cells, or PBMCs provided the cDNA or gDNA that served as material.

Trimming shortened V by 6 bases and J by 1 base, and 13 bases separated the two germline ends. In germline, CDR1 is MNHEY, CDR2 SMNVEV (reference sequence). This CDR3 contains 14 residues. The data were produced by immunoSEQ multiplex PCR, yet TCRdb's version contains in-frame clones alone and is incomplete. The data hold 120,000 to 150,000 clones, with 65% to 80% observed a single time. This clonotype originated in a man aged 55 to 70 with acute or convalescent COVID-19. Source material: peripheral blood. The rearrangement links TRBV27 to TRBJ2-7; D gene ambiguous. CDR3 in DNA: TGTGCCAGCAGCCCCGGCGGTGTATCCTACGAGCAGTACTTC. Its translation: CASSPGGVSYEQYF.